This T cell receptor (beta chain) was profiled in a study of response to subunit inactivated influenza vaccine. Findings and caveats of the study: There was a suggestion from the authors that each seasonal influenza vaccination recruits few new T cells.

This clonotype was picked up a small number of times. No antigen is known for it. V was cut by 1 base and J by 3 bases, with 13 bases left in between. This CDR3 contains 16 residues. Per germline, CDR1 SEHNR and CDR2 FQNEAQ (reference sequence). TCRdb re-derived calls from the RT-PCR reads in MiXCR, one entry per CDR3 protein. The sample has around 480,000 distinct CDR3 sequences, approximately 17% seen once. Material: CD4+ T cells sorted from PBMCs, obtained around 25 months after vaccination. This sequence was found in a man between 50 and 75 years old who received an inactivated influenza vaccine. The rearrangement uses TRBV7-9 and TRBJ2-1, with D possibly being TRBD1 (6 bases). The CDR3 reads CASSLVRTVLYNEQFF. CDR3 nucleotides: TGTGCCAGCAGCTTAGTTAGGACAGTCCTCTACAATGAGCAGTTCTTC.